This T cell receptor (beta chain) emerged from a study of shared clonotypes between healthy human individuals. Study information: The donor pool was made up of two women and a few men aged 18 to 49. General study findings and limits: A few donors shared about 4.8% of their naive CD4 clonotypes.

The CDR3 is 16 residues long. V was pared by 1 base and J by 5 bases, with 17 bases between. The germline V gene has CDR1 LNHNV and CDR2 YYDKDF (reference sequence). A word on this clone: What it recognizes is unknown.

Generated by immunoSEQ multiplex PCR, the TCRdb table keeps only in-frame clones and is missing some. The data contain 900,000 to 1,200,000 clones, roughly 74% of them singletons. The sequenced sample was memory CD4+ T cells from PBMCs. Subset meaning: CD45RA-negative fraction. The J gene is TRBJ1-2, the V gene TRBV15; TRBD1 is a possible D gene (5 bases). This TCR derives from a man between 18 and 35 years old in good health. Some clones in this sample may be carry-over from other donors' samples. In DNA form, the CDR3 reads TGTGCCACCAGCAGAGGCGGCGGGGGACCCTCATATGGCTACACCTTC. Protein product: CATSRGGGGPSYGYTF.